These T cell receptor beta chains were read from a single sample in a study of cytomegalovirus exposure and HLA in healthy donors. Libraries were prepared by immunoSEQ multiplex PCR; TCRdb keeps only in-frame clonotypes and omits some of them. The profile shows about 98,000 clones, 74% of them singletons. The sequencing sample was made of PBMCs. The origin of the receptors is a male donor in good health and CMV-seronegative. Each CDR3 is given with its conserved first and last residue. Expanded clones get a size class; other rows say once, few or many, or leave the size out.

>TRBV9|-|TRBJ1-1
CASSAQEEREAFF
>TRBV2|once|TRBJ2-5
CASQKAAGGEETQYF
>TRBV27|once|-
CASSLGLAGGGYEQYF
>TRBV30|few|TRBJ2-3
CAWRTRLAESTDTQYF
>TRBV29-1|-|TRBJ2-7
CSVTGTSGGPTYEQYF
>TRBV28|-|TRBJ2-7
CASRGQGPYEQYF
>TRBV9|-|TRBJ2-1
CASSPRLAGPPPYNEQFF
>TRBV5-1|-|TRBJ2-3
CASSLGNSGSTDTQYF
>TRBV9|-|TRBJ2-3
CASSVEGAARRDTQYF
>TRBV28|few|TRBJ1-2
CASSLTGSNYGYTF
>TRBV7-2|-|TRBJ1-4
CASSLRRTGAATNEKLFF
>TRBV7-2|-|TRBJ1-4
CASSFRPIETNEKLFF
>TRBV7-3|-|TRBJ2-5
CASSLTSGREETQYF
>TRBV28|-|TRBJ1-6
CASRTTGSNSPLHF
>TRBV6-1|-|TRBJ1-3
CASTVAVSSGNTIYF
>TRBV11-2|few|TRBJ2-6
CASSLRGGGYSGANVLTF
>TRBV6-1|once|TRBJ1-5
CASSETGIQPQHF
>TRBV2|-|TRBJ2-7
CASSEAGLSPDEQYF
>TRBV7-2|-|TRBJ1-2
CASSFRDRYGYTF
>TRBV9|few|TRBJ2-3
CASSLGQLTDTQYF
>TRBV7-3|-|TRBJ2-2
CASSTIALGGGTNTGELFF
>TRBV19|-|TRBJ2-7
CASSIRTSGARTYEQYF
>TRBV28|-|TRBJ2-5
CASSSDREKETQYF
>TRBV30|-|TRBJ2-7
CAWSQGQGGYEQYF